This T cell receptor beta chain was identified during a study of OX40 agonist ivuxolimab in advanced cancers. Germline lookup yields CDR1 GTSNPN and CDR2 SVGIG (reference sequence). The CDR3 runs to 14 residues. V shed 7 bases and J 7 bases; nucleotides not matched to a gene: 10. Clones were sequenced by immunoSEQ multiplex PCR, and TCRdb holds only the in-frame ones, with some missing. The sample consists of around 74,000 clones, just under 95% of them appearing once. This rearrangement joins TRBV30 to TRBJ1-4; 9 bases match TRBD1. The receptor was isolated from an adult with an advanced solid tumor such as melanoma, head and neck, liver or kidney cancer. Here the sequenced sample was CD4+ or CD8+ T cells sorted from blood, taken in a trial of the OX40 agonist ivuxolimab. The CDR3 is CASSHRGRSEKLFF. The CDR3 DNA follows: TGTGCCTCGTCGCACAGGGGGCGCAGTGAAAAACTGTTTTTT.